A selection of T cell receptor beta chains follows, all from one sample in a study of a mutant IDH1 vaccine in newly diagnosed glioma. The table came from immunoSEQ multiplex PCR; TCRdb's copy has only in-frame clones and leaves some out. Of over 45,000 clones listed, 85% to 95% are singletons. These receptors have no known antigen. Sequencing was performed on PBMCs, taken from a glioma patient whose treatment included an IDH1 peptide vaccine. These receptor sequences come from a man aged 50 or older with glioma. Both conserved end residues are part of each CDR3. A D gene is named only where the DNA matches it firmly. Some rows have no size entry. The others give once, few or many, or a class for an expanded clone.

d_call: TRBD1; j_call: TRBJ1-4; v_call: TRBV19; clone_size: -; cdr3_nt: TGTGCCAGTAGTACCGGGGACAGCCGGAATGAAAAACTGTTTTTT; cdr3_aa: CASSTGDSRNEKLFF
d_call: TRBD1; j_call: TRBJ2-7; v_call: TRBV11-1; clone_size: -; cdr3_nt: TGTGCCAGCAGCTCAAGATTGGACAGGGGCTACGAGCAGTACTTC; cdr3_aa: CASSSRLDRGYEQYF
d_call: TRBD1; j_call: TRBJ1-2; v_call: TRBV5-1; clone_size: -; cdr3_nt: TGCGCCAGCAGCGCAAGCCCCACAGGGGTCTATGGCTACACCTTC; cdr3_aa: CASSASPTGVYGYTF
d_call: TRBD1; j_call: TRBJ2-7; v_call: TRBV19; clone_size: -; cdr3_nt: TGTGCCAGTAGTCCCCGGGACAGCGACTCCTACGAGCAGTACTTC; cdr3_aa: CASSPRDSDSYEQYF
d_call: TRBD2; j_call: TRBJ2-1; v_call: TRBV9; clone_size: once; cdr3_nt: TGTGCCAGCAGCGTAAGACTAGCGGGCCCCAATGAGCAGTTCTTC; cdr3_aa: CASSVRLAGPNEQFF
d_call: TRBD1; j_call: TRBJ1-6; v_call: TRBV19; clone_size: -; cdr3_nt: TGTGCCAGTAGTATAGAACAGGGGATCTCACCCCTCCACTTT; cdr3_aa: CASSIEQGISPLHF
d_call: -; j_call: TRBJ2-5; v_call: TRBV5-1; clone_size: -; cdr3_nt: TGCGCCAGCAGCCTAGATTCGACAGTAAAAGAGACCCAGTACTTC; cdr3_aa: CASSLDSTVKETQYF
d_call: TRBD1; j_call: TRBJ1-5; v_call: TRBV6-1; clone_size: -; cdr3_nt: TGTGCCAGCAGTGTCAGGGGGTATAGCAATCAGCCCCAGCATTTT; cdr3_aa: CASSVRGYSNQPQHF
d_call: -; j_call: TRBJ1-4; v_call: TRBV30; clone_size: -; cdr3_nt: TGTGCCTGGAACCAGGGCGCCGGCGAAAAACTGTTTTTT; cdr3_aa: CAWNQGAGEKLFF
d_call: -; j_call: TRBJ2-7; v_call: TRBV9; clone_size: -; cdr3_nt: TGTGCCAGCAGCGTAGCTCCGAATGGGGGAGCGCCTCCCTACGAGCAGTACTTC; cdr3_aa: CASSVAPNGGAPPYEQYF
d_call: -; j_call: TRBJ1-1; v_call: TRBV7-9; clone_size: -; cdr3_nt: TGTGCCAGCAGCGCCCTCAACCTGGCCACTGAAGCTTTCTTT; cdr3_aa: CASSALNLATEAFF
d_call: TRBD1; j_call: TRBJ2-7; v_call: TRBV5-1; clone_size: -; cdr3_nt: TGCGCCAGCAGCCCCAGGGGGCTTTACTCCTACGAGCAGTACTTC; cdr3_aa: CASSPRGLYSYEQYF
d_call: -; j_call: TRBJ1-1; v_call: TRBV19; clone_size: -; cdr3_nt: TGTGCCAGTACCAAGCTCCAGGGGCTGACGAACACTGAAGCTTTCTTT; cdr3_aa: CASTKLQGLTNTEAFF
d_call: -; j_call: TRBJ1-1; v_call: TRBV7-9; clone_size: -; cdr3_nt: TGTGCCAGCAGCTTTGGTGGGACCACTGAAGCTTTCTTT; cdr3_aa: CASSFGGTTEAFF
d_call: -; j_call: TRBJ2-2; v_call: TRBV5-1; clone_size: -; cdr3_nt: TGCGCCAGCAGCTTGGACAGGGCGTCCACCGGGGAGCTGTTTTTT; cdr3_aa: CASSLDRASTGELFF
d_call: -; j_call: TRBJ1-5; v_call: TRBV28; clone_size: -; cdr3_nt: TGTGCCACCCGGGACACCGTCTACAATCAGCCCCAGCATTTT; cdr3_aa: CATRDTVYNQPQHF
d_call: -; j_call: TRBJ2-3; v_call: TRBV19; clone_size: -; cdr3_nt: TGTGCCAGTAGTCTCTCCCGACAGGTCCCAGATACGCAGTATTTT; cdr3_aa: CASSLSRQVPDTQYF
d_call: TRBD1; j_call: TRBJ2-1; v_call: TRBV18; clone_size: -; cdr3_nt: TGTGCCAGCTCACTGGGACAGCCCAATGAGCAGTTCTTC; cdr3_aa: CASSLGQPNEQFF
d_call: TRBD2; j_call: TRBJ2-5; v_call: TRBV14; clone_size: -; cdr3_nt: TGTGCCAGCAGCCAAGCTCCCTGGAGGCTAGCGGGAGGAGAGACCCAGTACTTC; cdr3_aa: CASSQAPWRLAGGETQYF
d_call: TRBD1; j_call: TRBJ1-1; v_call: TRBV7-2; clone_size: -; cdr3_nt: TGTGCCAGCAGCCCCTGGACAGGGCGGAACACTGAAGCTTTCTTT; cdr3_aa: CASSPWTGRNTEAFF
d_call: TRBD1; j_call: TRBJ1-1; v_call: TRBV29-1; clone_size: -; cdr3_nt: TGCAGCGTGGGACCACAGGGGACTGAAGCTTTCTTT; cdr3_aa: CSVGPQGTEAFF
d_call: -; j_call: TRBJ2-5; v_call: TRBV20-1; clone_size: -; cdr3_nt: TGCAGTGCAGAGAGTGGTTGGACCCAGTACTTC; cdr3_aa: CSAESGWTQYF
d_call: -; j_call: TRBJ2-7; v_call: TRBV28; clone_size: -; cdr3_nt: TGTGCCAGCAGTTTAACCCCTGACGGTAACTCCTACGAGCAGTACTTC; cdr3_aa: CASSLTPDGNSYEQYF
d_call: TRBD1; j_call: TRBJ1-4; v_call: TRBV4-3; clone_size: -; cdr3_nt: TGCGCCAGCAGCCAAGATAACAGGGGCTCGGAACTGTTTTTT; cdr3_aa: CASSQDNRGSELFF
d_call: TRBD1; j_call: TRBJ2-1; v_call: TRBV7-2; clone_size: -; cdr3_nt: TGTGCCAGCAGCTTGGGACAGGGGGGCCGGTATGAGCAGTTCTTC; cdr3_aa: CASSLGQGGRYEQFF
d_call: TRBD2; j_call: TRBJ2-2; v_call: TRBV5-4; clone_size: -; cdr3_nt: TGTGCCAGCAGCTTGGACGCGGGAGGGGCCGGGGAGCTGTTTTTT; cdr3_aa: CASSLDAGGAGELFF
d_call: TRBD2; j_call: TRBJ2-1; v_call: TRBV19; clone_size: -; cdr3_nt: TGTGCCAGTATTTTAGCGGGGGGCTACAATGAGCAGTTCTTC; cdr3_aa: CASILAGGYNEQFF
d_call: TRBD2; j_call: TRBJ2-3; v_call: TRBV29-1; clone_size: -; cdr3_nt: TGCAGCGCCGTTGGGGGGGACCTAAGCACAGATACGCAGTATTTT; cdr3_aa: CSAVGGDLSTDTQYF
d_call: -; j_call: TRBJ1-2; v_call: TRBV4-3; clone_size: -; cdr3_nt: TGCGCCAGCAGCCAAGAAGGCACAGGGCTATGGGGCTACACCTTC; cdr3_aa: CASSQEGTGLWGYTF
d_call: -; j_call: TRBJ2-5; v_call: TRBV7-8; clone_size: -; cdr3_nt: TGTGCCAGCTTCCCGGGCTATGGATTGCAGGCCCAGTACTTC; cdr3_aa: CASFPGYGLQAQYF
d_call: -; j_call: TRBJ2-3; v_call: TRBV11-2; clone_size: -; cdr3_nt: TGTGCCAGCAGTGAGCCCGGGACCACAGATACGCAGTATTTT; cdr3_aa: CASSEPGTTDTQYF
d_call: -; j_call: TRBJ1-1; v_call: TRBV4-2; clone_size: -; cdr3_nt: TGTGCCAGCAGCCAACAGAACATGAACACTGAAGCTTTCTTT; cdr3_aa: CASSQQNMNTEAFF
d_call: -; j_call: TRBJ1-6; v_call: TRBV9; clone_size: -; cdr3_nt: TGTGCCAGCATCATACTCGCCCAGTTAGAAAATTCACCCCTCCACTTT; cdr3_aa: CASIILAQLENSPLHF
d_call: -; j_call: TRBJ2-1; v_call: TRBV27; clone_size: -; cdr3_nt: TGTGCCAGCAGTTTTGGCAGGTTCTGGGAGCAGTTCTTC; cdr3_aa: CASSFGRFWEQFF
d_call: -; j_call: TRBJ2-2; v_call: TRBV5-1; clone_size: -; cdr3_nt: TGCGCCAGCAGCTTCTTAGCGACCAACACCGGGGAGCTGTTTTTT; cdr3_aa: CASSFLATNTGELFF
d_call: -; j_call: TRBJ2-7; v_call: TRBV1; clone_size: -; cdr3_nt: TGCACCAGCAGTTGGATTAGACTAGCGGCCTCCTACGAGCAGTACTTC; cdr3_aa: CTSSWIRLAASYEQYF
d_call: TRBD1; j_call: TRBJ1-4; v_call: TRBV7-9; clone_size: -; cdr3_nt: TGTGCCAGCAGCTTAAGAGGGGGCAGGGGGGATGAAAAACTGTTTTTT; cdr3_aa: CASSLRGGRGDEKLFF
d_call: -; j_call: TRBJ1-1; v_call: TRBV5-6; clone_size: -; cdr3_nt: TGTGCCAGCAGCTTCCGTCCTAGCACTGAAGCTTTCTTT; cdr3_aa: CASSFRPSTEAFF
d_call: -; j_call: TRBJ1-1; v_call: TRBV6-5; clone_size: few; cdr3_nt: TGTGCCAGCAGAACCAAATCGAGGGGGTCCACTGAAGCTTTCTTT; cdr3_aa: CASRTKSRGSTEAFF
d_call: -; j_call: TRBJ1-6; v_call: TRBV6-1; clone_size: -; cdr3_nt: TGTGCCAGCAGTGAAACCCGGGGAAGTTCACCCCTCCACTTT; cdr3_aa: CASSETRGSSPLHF
d_call: -; j_call: TRBJ1-5; v_call: TRBV28; clone_size: -; cdr3_nt: TGTGCCAGCAGTAGTGGTCAGCCCCAGCATTTT; cdr3_aa: CASSSGQPQHF
d_call: TRBD1; j_call: TRBJ2-1; v_call: TRBV30; clone_size: -; cdr3_nt: TGTGCCTGGAGGCCCGGGACAGGGGGCCACAATGAGCAGTTCTTC; cdr3_aa: CAWRPGTGGHNEQFF
d_call: -; j_call: TRBJ1-1; v_call: TRBV10-3; clone_size: -; cdr3_nt: TGTGCCATCAGTGAAAGGACCTATGAAGCTTTCTTT; cdr3_aa: CAISERTYEAFF
d_call: TRBD1; j_call: TRBJ1-2; v_call: TRBV10-3; clone_size: -; cdr3_nt: TGTGCCATCAGTGAGACGGACAGGGTTAACTATGGCTACACCTTC; cdr3_aa: CAISETDRVNYGYTF
d_call: -; j_call: TRBJ2-1; v_call: TRBV5-1; clone_size: -; cdr3_nt: TGCGCCAGCAGCACCACAGGGATGAGGTCTTACAATGAGCAGTTCTTC; cdr3_aa: CASSTTGMRSYNEQFF